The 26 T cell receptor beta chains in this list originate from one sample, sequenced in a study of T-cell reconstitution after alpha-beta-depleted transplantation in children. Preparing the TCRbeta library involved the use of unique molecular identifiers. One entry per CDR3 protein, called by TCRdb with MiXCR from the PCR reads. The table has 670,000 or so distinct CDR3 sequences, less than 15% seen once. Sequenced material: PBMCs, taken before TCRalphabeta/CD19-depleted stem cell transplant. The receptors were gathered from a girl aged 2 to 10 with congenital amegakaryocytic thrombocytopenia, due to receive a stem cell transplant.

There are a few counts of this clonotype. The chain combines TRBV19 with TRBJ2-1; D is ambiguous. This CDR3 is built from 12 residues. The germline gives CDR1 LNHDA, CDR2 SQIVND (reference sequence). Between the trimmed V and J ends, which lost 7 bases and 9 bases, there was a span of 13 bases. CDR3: CASTNGIAEQFF. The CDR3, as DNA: TGTGCCAGTACCAATGGGATTGCTGAGCAGTTCTTC.

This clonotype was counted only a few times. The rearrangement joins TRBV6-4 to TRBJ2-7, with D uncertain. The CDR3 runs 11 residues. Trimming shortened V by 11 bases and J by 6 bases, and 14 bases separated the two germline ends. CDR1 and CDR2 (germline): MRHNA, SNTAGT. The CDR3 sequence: CAGKSRREQYF. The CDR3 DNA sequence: TGTGCCGGTAAATCGCGTCGCGAGCAGTACTTC.

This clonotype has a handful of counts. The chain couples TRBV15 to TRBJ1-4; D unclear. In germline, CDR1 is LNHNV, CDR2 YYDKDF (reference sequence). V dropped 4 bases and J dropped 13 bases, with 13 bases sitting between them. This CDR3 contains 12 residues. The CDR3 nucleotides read TGTGCCACCAGCAAGGACTCCCAGCGACTGTTTTTT. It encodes CATSKDSQRLFF. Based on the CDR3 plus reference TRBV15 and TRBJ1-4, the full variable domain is DAMVIQNPRYQVTQFGKPVTLSCSQTLNHNVMYWYQQKSSQAPKLLFHYYDKDFNNEADTPDNFQSRRPNTSFCFLDIRSPGLGDTAMYLCATSKDSQRLFFGSGTQLSVL.

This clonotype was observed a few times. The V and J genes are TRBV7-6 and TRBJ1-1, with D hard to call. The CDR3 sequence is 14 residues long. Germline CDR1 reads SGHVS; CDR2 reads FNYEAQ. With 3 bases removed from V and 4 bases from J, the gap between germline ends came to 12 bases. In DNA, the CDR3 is TGTGCCAGCAGCTTGGGTTCAGGCACCACTGAAGCTTTCTTT. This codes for CASSLGSGTTEAFF.

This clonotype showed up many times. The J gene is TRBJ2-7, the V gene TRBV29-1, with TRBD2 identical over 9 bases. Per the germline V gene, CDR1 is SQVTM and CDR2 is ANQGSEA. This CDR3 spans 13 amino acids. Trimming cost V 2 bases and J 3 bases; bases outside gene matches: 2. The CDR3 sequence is CSVERLADYEQYF. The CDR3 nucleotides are TGCAGCGTTGAAAGACTAGCGGACTACGAGCAGTACTTC.

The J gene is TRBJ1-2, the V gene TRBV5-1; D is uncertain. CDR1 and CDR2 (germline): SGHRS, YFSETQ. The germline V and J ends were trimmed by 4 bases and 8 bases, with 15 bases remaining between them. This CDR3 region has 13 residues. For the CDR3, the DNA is TGCGCCAGCAGCCCGGATTTGCCCAGCGGCTACACCTTC. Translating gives CASSPDLPSGYTF.

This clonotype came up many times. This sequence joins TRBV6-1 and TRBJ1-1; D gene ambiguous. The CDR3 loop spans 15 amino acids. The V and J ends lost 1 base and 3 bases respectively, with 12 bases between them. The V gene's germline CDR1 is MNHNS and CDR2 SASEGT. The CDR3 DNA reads TGTGCCAGCAGTGAAGTTGGAGGGAGTGACACTGAAGCTTTCTTT. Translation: CASSEVGGSDTEAFF.

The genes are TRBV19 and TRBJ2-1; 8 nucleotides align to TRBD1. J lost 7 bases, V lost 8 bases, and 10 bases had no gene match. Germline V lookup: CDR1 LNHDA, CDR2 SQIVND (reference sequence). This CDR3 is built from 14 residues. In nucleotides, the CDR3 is TGTGCCAGTGCCCCGGGACAGGCTTTAAATGAGCAGTTCTTC. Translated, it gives CASAPGQALNEQFF. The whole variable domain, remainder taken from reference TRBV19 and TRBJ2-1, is DGGITQSPKYLFRKEGQNVTLSCEQNLNHDAMYWYRQDPGQGLRLIYYSQIVNDFQKGDIAEGYSVSREKKESFPLTVTSAQKNPTAFYLCASAPGQALNEQFFGPGTRLTVL.

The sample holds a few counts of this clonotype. The CDR3 nucleotides are TGCGCCAGCAGCTTGAGCGGGGTTGCTGATCAGCCCCAGCATTTT. Translating it yields CASSLSGVADQPQHF. The gene calls are TRBV5-1 and TRBJ1-5; D remains ambiguous. The length of the CDR3 is 15 residues. Germline-derived CDR1 and CDR2 are SGHRS and YFSETQ. Deletions cut 1 base from V and 5 bases from J, with 13 bases between. Full variable domain (rest looked up from reference TRBV5-1 and TRBJ1-5): KAGVTQTPRYLIKTRGQQVTLSCSPISGHRSVSWYQQTPGQGLQFLFEYFSETQRNKGNFPGRFSGRQFSNSRSEMNVSTLELGDSALYLCASSLSGVADQPQHFGDGTRLSIL.

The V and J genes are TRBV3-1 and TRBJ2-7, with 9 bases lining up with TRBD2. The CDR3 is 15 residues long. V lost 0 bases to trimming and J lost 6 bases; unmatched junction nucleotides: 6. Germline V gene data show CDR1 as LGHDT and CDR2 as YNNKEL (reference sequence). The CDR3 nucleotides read TGTGCCAGCAGCCAAGATGGGATAGCGGGAGCCGAGCAGTACTTC. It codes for CASSQDGIAGAEQYF.

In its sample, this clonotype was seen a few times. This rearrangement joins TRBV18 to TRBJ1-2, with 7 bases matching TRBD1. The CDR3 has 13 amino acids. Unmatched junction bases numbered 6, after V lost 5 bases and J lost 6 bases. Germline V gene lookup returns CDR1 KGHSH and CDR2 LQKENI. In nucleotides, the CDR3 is TGTGCCAGCTCAGAAAGCGACAGGGATGGCTACACCTTC. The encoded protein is CASSESDRDGYTF.

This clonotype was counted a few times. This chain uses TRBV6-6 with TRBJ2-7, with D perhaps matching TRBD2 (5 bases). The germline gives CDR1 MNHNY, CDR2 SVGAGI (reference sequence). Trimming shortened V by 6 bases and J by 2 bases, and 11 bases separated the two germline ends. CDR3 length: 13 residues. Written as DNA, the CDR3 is TGTGCCAGCAGCGGACTGTCAGCCTACGAGCAGTACTTC. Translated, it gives CASSGLSAYEQYF.

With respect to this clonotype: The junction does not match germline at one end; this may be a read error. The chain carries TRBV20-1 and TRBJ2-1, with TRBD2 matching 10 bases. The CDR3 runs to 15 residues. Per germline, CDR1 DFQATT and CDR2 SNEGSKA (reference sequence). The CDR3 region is CSASSSGRTYNGQFF. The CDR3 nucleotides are TGCAGTGCTAGCTCTAGCGGGAGAACCTACAATGGGCAGTTCTTC.

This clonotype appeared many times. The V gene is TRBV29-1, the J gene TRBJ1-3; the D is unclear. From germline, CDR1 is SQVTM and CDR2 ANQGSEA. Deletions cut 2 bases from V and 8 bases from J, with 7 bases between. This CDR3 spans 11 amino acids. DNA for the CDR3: TGCAGCGTTGAAATTAGCGACACCATATATTTT. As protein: CSVEISDTIYF. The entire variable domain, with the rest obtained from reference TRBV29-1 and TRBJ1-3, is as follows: SAVISQKPSRDICQRGTSLTIQCQVDSQVTMMFWYRQQPGQSLTLIATANQGSEATYESGFVIDKFPISRPNLTFSTLTVSNMSPEDSSIYLCSVEISDTIYFGEGSWLTVV.

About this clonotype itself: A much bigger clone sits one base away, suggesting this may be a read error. CDR3 amino acids: CSVGLAGGLTDAQYF. The CDR3 nucleotides are TGCAGCGTCGGTCTAGCGGGAGGTCTGACCGATGCGCAGTATTTT. The chain links TRBV29-1 to TRBJ2-3; TRBD2 matches 11 bases. The CDR3 runs to 15 residues. Germline V lookup: CDR1 SQVTM, CDR2 ANQGSEA. Trimming at V came to 6 bases and at J to 10 bases, leaving 15 bases not matched to a gene.

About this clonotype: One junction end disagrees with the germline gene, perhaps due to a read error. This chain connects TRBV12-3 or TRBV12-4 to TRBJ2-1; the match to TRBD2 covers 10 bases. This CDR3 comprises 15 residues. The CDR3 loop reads CASSLAGADYNEQFF. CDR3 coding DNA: TGTGCCAGCAGTCTAGCGGGGGCAGATTACAATGAGCAGTTCTTC.

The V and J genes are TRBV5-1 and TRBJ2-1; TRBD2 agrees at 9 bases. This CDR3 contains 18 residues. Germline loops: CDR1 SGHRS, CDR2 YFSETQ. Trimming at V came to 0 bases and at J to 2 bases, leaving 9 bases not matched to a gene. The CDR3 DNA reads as TGCGCCAGCAGCTTGGGGTGGCTGGCGGGAGGGCCCTACAATGAGCAGTTCTTC. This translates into CASSLGWLAGGPYNEQFF.

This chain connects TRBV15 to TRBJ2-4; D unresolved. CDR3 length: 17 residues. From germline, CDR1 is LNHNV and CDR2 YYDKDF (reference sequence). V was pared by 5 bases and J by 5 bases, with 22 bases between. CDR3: CATSGLKIAVFENIQYF. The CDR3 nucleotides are TGTGCCACCAGCGGCCTCAAGATAGCTGTCTTCGAAAACATTCAGTACTTC. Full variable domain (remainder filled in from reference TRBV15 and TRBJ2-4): DAMVIQNPRYQVTQFGKPVTLSCSQTLNHNVMYWYQQKSSQAPKLLFHYYDKDFNNEADTPDNFQSRRPNTSFCFLDIRSPGLGDTAMYLCATSGLKIAVFENIQYFGAGTRLSVL.

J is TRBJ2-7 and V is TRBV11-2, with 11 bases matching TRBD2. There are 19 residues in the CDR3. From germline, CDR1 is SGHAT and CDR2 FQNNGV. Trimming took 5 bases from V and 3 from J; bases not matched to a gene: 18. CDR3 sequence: CASSLWTSGHLSADYEQYF. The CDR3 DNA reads TGTGCCAGCAGCCTCTGGACTAGCGGGCACCTTTCGGCGGACTACGAGCAGTACTTC. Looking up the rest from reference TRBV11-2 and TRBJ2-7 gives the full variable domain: EAGVAQSPRYKIIEKRQSVAFWCNPISGHATLYWYQQILGQGPKLLIQFQNNGVVDDSQLPKDRFSAERLKGVDSTLKIQPAKLEDSAVYLCASSLWTSGHLSADYEQYFGPGTRLTVT.

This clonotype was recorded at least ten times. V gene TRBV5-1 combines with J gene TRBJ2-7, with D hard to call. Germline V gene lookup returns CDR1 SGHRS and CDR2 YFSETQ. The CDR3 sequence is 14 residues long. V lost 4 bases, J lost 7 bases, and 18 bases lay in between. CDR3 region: CASSKQVQSGEQYF. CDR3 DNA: TGCGCCAGCAGCAAACAAGTCCAGTCTGGGGAGCAGTACTTC.

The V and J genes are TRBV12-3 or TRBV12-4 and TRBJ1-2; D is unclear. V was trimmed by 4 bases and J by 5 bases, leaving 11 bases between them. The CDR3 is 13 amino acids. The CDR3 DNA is TGTGCCAGCAGTTCTAATTCGGGGTATGGCTACACCTTC. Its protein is CASSSNSGYGYTF.

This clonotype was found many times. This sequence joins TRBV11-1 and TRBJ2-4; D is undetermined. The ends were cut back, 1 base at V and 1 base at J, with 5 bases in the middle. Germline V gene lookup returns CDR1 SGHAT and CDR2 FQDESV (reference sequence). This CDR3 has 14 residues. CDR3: CASSLVDAKNIQYF. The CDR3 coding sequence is TGTGCCAGCAGCTTAGTGGATGCCAAAAACATTCAGTACTTC.

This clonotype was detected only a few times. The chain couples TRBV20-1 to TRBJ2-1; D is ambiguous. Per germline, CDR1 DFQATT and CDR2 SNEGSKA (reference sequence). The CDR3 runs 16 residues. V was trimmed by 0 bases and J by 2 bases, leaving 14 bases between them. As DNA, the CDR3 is TGCAGTGCTAGAGATTTCGCCGCCCGGACCTACAATGAGCAGTTCTTC. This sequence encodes CSARDFAARTYNEQFF.

CDR3 bases: TGCGCCAGCAGCTTAGCGGGAGTCCCCACCGGGGAGCTGTTTTTT. This sequence encodes CASSLAGVPTGELFF. V is TRBV5-1 and J is TRBJ2-2, with TRBD2 matching 8 bases. The CDR3 runs to 15 residues. Germline V lookup: CDR1 SGHRS, CDR2 YFSETQ. Trimming cost V 2 bases and J 4 bases; bases outside gene matches: 4.

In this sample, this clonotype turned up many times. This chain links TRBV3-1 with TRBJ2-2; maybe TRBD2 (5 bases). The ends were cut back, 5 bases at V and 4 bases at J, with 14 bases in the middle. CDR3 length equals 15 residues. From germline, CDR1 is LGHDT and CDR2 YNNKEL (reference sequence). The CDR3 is CASSDGLVGTGELFF. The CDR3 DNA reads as TGTGCCAGCAGCGATGGACTCGTGGGCACCGGGGAGCTGTTTTTT. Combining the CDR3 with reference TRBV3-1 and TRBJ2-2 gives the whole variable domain DTAVSQTPKYLVTQMGNDKSIKCEQNLGHDTMYWYKQDSKKFLKIMFSYNNKELIINETVPNRFSPKSPDKAHLNLHINSLELGDSAVYFCASSDGLVGTGELFFGEGSRLTVL.

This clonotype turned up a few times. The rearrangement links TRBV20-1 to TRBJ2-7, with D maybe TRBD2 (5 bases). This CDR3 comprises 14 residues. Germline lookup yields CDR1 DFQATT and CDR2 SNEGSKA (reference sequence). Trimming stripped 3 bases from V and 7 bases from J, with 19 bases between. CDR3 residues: CSASLAGWVGEQYF. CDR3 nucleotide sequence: TGCAGTGCTAGTCTAGCCGGGTGGGTGGGGGAGCAGTACTTC.